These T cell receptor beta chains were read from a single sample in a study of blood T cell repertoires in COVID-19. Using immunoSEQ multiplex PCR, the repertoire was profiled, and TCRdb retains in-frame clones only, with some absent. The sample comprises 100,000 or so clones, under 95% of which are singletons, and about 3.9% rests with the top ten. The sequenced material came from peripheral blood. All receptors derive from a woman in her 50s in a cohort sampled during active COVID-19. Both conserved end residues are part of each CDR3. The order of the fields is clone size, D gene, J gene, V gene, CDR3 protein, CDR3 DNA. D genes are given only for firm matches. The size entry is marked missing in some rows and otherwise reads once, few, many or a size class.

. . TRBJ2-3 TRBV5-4 CASSLGGRGGDTQYF TGTGCCAGCAGCTTGGGCGGGAGAGGGGGAGATACGCAGTATTTT
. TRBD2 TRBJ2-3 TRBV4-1 CASSQEGSGAGNTQYF TGCGCCAGCAGCCAAGAAGGTAGCGGGGCCGGGAATACGCAGTATTTT
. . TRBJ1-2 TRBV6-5 CASGSVAWGYTF TGTGCCAGCGGTTCGGTTGCGTGGGGCTACACCTTC
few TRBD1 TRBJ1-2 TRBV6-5 CASSYTRTGGSYGYTF TGTGCCAGCAGTTACACGCGGACAGGGGGGAGCTATGGCTACACCTTC
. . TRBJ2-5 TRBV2 CASSRGEEETQYF TGTGCCAGCAGTCGCGGTGAAGAAGAGACCCAGTACTTC
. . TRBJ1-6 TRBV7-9 CASRLQETYNSPLHF TGTGCCAGCAGACTACAGGAGACTTATAATTCACCCCTCCACTTT
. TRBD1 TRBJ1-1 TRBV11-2 CASSLGDRGGGTEAFF TGTGCCAGCAGCTTAGGGGACAGGGGTGGAGGGACTGAAGCTTTCTTT
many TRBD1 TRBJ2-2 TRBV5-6 CASSLGGQQHTGELFF TGTGCCAGCAGCTTGGGGGGACAGCAACACACCGGGGAGCTGTTTTTT
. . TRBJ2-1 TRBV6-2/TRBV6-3 CASSVRLNNEQFF TGTGCCAGCAGTGTACGACTGAACAATGAGCAGTTCTTC
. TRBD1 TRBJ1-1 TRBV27 CASSRWTGSEAFF TGTGCCAGCAGTAGATGGACAGGATCTGAAGCTTTCTTT
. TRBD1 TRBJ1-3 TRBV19 CASTRGQGNTIYF TGTGCCAGTACGAGGGGGCAAGGAAACACCATATATTTT
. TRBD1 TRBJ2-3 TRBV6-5 CASSYTGGATDTQYF TGTGCCAGCAGTTACACAGGGGGCGCGACAGATACGCAGTATTTT
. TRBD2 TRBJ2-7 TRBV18 CASSPKAGGEQYF TGTGCCAGCTCACCGAAGGCGGGGGGCGAGCAGTACTTC
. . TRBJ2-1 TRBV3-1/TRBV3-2 CASSQVRRSAYNEQFF TGTGCCAGCAGCCAAGTGCGGAGATCGGCCTACAATGAGCAGTTCTTC